This record concerns one T cell receptor beta chain sequence. Its antigen is undetermined. The data belong to a study of cytomegalovirus exposure and HLA in healthy donors. The PCR ran on 60 Vbeta and 13 Jbeta primers. The assay was immunoSEQ multiplex PCR, and TCRdb's table has in-frame clones only and misses some. Among about 210,000 clones listed, about four fifths were seen once. Findings of the study overall: Researchers counted roughly 160 TCR beta chains as cytomegalovirus-associated. In vitro experiments confirmed that a few CMV-associated chains were specific for CMV antigens.

CDR1 and CDR2 (germline): SGHVS, FNYEAQ. V was cut by 2 bases and J by 7 bases, with 8 bases left in between. The CDR3 length is 13 residues. Source material: PBMCs. The TCR originated in a man aged 35-49 years in good health and CMV-seropositive. V and J are TRBV7-6 and TRBJ2-2; D call uncertain. CDR3 sequence: CASSLSRLGELFF. The CDR3 DNA sequence: TGTGCCAGCAGCTTATCGCGGCTCGGGGAGCTGTTTTTT. Based on the CDR3 plus reference TRBV7-6 and TRBJ2-2, the full variable domain is GAGVSQSPRYKVTKRGQDVALRCDPISGHVSLYWYRQALGQGPEFLTYFNYEAQQDKSGLPNDRFSAERPEGSISTLTIQRTEQRDSAMYRCASSLSRLGELFFGEGSRLTVL.